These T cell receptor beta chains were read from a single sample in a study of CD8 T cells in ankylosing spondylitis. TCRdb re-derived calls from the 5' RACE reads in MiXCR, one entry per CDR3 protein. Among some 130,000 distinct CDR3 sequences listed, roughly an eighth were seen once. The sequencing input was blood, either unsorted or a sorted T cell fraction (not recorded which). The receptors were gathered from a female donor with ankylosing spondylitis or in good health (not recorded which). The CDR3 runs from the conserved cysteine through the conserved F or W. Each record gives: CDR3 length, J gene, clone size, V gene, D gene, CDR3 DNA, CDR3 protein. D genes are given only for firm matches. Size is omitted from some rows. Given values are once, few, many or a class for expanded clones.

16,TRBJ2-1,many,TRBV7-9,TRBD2,TGTGCCAGCAGCTTAGAGGCTAGCGGGGTTTACAATGAGCAGTTCTTC,CASSLEASGVYNEQFF
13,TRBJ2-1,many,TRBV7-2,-,TGTGCCAGCAGCTTAGCGTCGACTTTTGAGCAGTTCTTC,CASSLASTFEQFF
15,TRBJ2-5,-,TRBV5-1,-,TGCGCCAGCAGCTTGGAATCGGGCAGACAAGAGACCCAGTACTTC,CASSLESGRQETQYF
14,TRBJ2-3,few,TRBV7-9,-,TGTGCCAGCAGCTTCCAGGCTAGCACAGATACGCAGTATTTT,CASSFQASTDTQYF
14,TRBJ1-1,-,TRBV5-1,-,TGCGCCAGCATAGAGGGTACGGGGAACACTGAAGCTTTCTTT,CASIEGTGNTEAFF
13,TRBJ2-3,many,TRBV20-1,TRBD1,TGCAGTGCTGTTGGTAAACAGGGGGATACGCAGTATTTT,CSAVGKQGDTQYF
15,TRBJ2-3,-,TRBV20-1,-,TGCAGTGCTAGAGTGGGGGGAGGCATAACAGATACGCAGTATTTT,CSARVGGGITDTQYF
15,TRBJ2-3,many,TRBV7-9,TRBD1,TGTGCCAGCAGCCCAGGACAGGGGCTCACAGATACGCAGTATTTT,CASSPGQGLTDTQYF
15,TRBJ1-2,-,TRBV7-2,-,TGTGCCAGCAGCTTAGGGGGTGGCGTTGTCTATGGCCACACCTTC,CASSLGGGVVYGHTF
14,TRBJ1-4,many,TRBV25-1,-,TGTGCCAGCAGTGAATCCCGTCGAAATGAAAAACTGTTTTTT,CASSESRRNEKLFF
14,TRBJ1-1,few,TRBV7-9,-,TGTGCCAGCAGCTCCCTCGGGGGGCCCACTGAAGCTTTCTTT,CASSSLGGPTEAFF
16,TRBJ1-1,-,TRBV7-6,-,TGTGCCAGCAGCCCCTGGACGCCTACTGGGAACACTGAAGCTTTCTTT,CASSPWTPTGNTEAFF
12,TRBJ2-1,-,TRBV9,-,TGTGCCAGCAGCGTAGGCGGAGACGAGCAGTTCTTC,CASSVGGDEQFF
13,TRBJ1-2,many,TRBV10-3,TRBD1,TGTGCCATCAGTGACACAGGGGGTGCGGGCTACACCTTC,CAISDTGGAGYTF
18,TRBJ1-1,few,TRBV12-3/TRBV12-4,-,TGTGCCAGCAGTAAATCTCGACAGGCCGTTGGATTGAACACTGAAGCTTTCTTT,CASSKSRQAVGLNTEAFF
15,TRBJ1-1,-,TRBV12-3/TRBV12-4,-,TGTGCCAGCAGTTTATCAGGAGGGAGGAACACTGAAGCTTTCTTT,CASSLSGGRNTEAFF
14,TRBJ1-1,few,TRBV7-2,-,TGTGCCAGCAGCGTAAGGGCGAAGAACACTGAAGCTTTCTTT,CASSVRAKNTEAFF
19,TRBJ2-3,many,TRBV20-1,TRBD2,TGCAGTGCGGGGAGAGCCGGGACTAGCGGGAGGGAGGAGCGAAATACGCAGTATTTT,CSAGRAGTSGREERNTQYF
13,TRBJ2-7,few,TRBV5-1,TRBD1,TGCGCCAGCAGTACGGGACAGGGGGACGAGCAGTACTTC,CASSTGQGDEQYF
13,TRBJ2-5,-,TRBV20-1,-,TGCAGTGCTAGAGGAGTCTCGGCGGAGACCCAGTACTTC,CSARGVSAETQYF
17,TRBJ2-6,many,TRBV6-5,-,TGTGCCAGCAGTTACTCTCCTCAGATCTCTGGGGCCAACGTCCTGACTTTC,CASSYSPQISGANVLTF
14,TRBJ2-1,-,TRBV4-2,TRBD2,TGTGCCAGCAGCGCGCCTAGCGGTGGAAATGAGCAGTTCTTC,CASSAPSGGNEQFF
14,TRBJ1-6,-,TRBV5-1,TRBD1,TGCGCCAGCAGCTCGGGACAGACTAATTCACCCCTCCACTTT,CASSSGQTNSPLHF
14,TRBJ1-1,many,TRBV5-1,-,TGCGCCAGCAACCTCGGGACTACGAAAACTGAAGCTTTCTTT,CASNLGTTKTEAFF
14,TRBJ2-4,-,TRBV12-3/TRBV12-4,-,TGTGCCAGCAGTTTGCGTGTGGGGTCGAACATTCAGTACTTC,CASSLRVGSNIQYF
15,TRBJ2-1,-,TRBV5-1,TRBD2,TGCGCCAGCAGCTTGGGGCTAGCGGGAGTGGTTCCACAGTTCTTC,CASSLGLAGVVPQFF
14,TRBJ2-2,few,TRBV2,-,TGTGCCAGCAGCGCCTCACAGTACACCGGGGAGCTGTTTTTT,CASSASQYTGELFF
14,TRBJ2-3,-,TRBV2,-,TGTGCCAGCAGTGAGGGGCCTGGTGGGGATACGCAGTATTTT,CASSEGPGGDTQYF
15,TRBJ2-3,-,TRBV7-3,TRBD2,TGTGCCAGCAGCTGGGGTAGCGGGTTTTCGGATACGCAGTATTTT,CASSWGSGFSDTQYF
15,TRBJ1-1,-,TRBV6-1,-,TGTGCCAGCAGTCGGGGGACAAAAATGAACACTGAAGCTTTCTTT,CASSRGTKMNTEAFF
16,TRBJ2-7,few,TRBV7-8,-,TGTGCCAGCAGCTTACGTAACCCGGACGGAGCAGCGGAGCAGTACTTC,CASSLRNPDGAAEQYF
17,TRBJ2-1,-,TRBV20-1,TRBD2,TGCAGTGCTAGGTCGCGGGCTAGCGGGGGGACTTCATATGAGCAGTTCTTC,CSARSRASGGTSYEQFF